Sequencing of this T cell receptor beta chain was carried out in a study of cytomegalovirus exposure and HLA in healthy donors. Overall study context: The approximately 130 validation repertoires matched the 600 to 700 first-cohort repertoires in platform, a later analysis reported. Study observations and caveats: It was 150 to 200 TCR beta chains that were listed as cytomegalovirus-associated. A subsequent analysis found that TCR clusters from the first cohort also tended to co-occur in the 90 to 150 validation repertoires, with about 94% of cluster scores above 0.

The germline CDR1 and CDR2 sequences are MDHEN and SYDVKM. V was cut by 3 bases and J by 2 bases, with 9 bases left in between. This CDR3 comprises 14 residues. As for this clone: Its target is unknown.

The protocol was immunoSEQ multiplex PCR, while the TCRdb copy is restricted to in-frame clones and leaves out a portion. The sample has 250,000 to 350,000 clones, around 89% seen once. Sequenced material: PBMCs. The sequence derives from a woman under 30 in good health and CMV-seronegative. The chain carries TRBV28 and TRBJ2-3; weak D call: TRBD1 (5 bases). The CDR3 protein is CASSLFRATDTQYF. The CDR3 bases are TGTGCCAGCAGTTTGTTCAGGGCCACAGATACGCAGTATTTT.